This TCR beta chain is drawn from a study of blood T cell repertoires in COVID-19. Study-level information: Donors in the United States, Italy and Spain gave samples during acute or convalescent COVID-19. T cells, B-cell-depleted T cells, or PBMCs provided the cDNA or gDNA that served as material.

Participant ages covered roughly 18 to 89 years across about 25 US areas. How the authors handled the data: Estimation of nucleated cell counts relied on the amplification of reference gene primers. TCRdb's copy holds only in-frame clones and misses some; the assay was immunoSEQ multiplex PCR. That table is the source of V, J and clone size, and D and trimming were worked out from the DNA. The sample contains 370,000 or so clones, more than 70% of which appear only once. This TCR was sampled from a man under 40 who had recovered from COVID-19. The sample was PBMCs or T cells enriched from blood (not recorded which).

The chain's CDR3 is CASSIDGRVRNTEAFF. Written as DNA, the CDR3 is TGTGCCAGTAGTATAGATGGCAGGGTTCGGAACACTGAAGCTTTCTTT. V and J are TRBV19 and TRBJ1-1; a weak D match, TRBD1 (5 bases). The CDR3 contains 16 residues. V lost 0 bases, J lost 1 base, and 12 bases lay in between. Germline V gene lookup returns CDR1 LNHDA and CDR2 SQIVND (reference sequence). Drawing the rest from reference TRBV19 and TRBJ1-1, the complete variable domain is DGGITQSPKYLFRKEGQNVTLSCEQNLNHDAMYWYRQDPGQGLRLIYYSQIVNDFQKGDIAEGYSVSREKKESFPLTVTSAQKNPTAFYLCASSIDGRVRNTEAFFGQGTRLTVV.